This T cell receptor (beta chain) was captured by sequencing in a study of blood T cells in healthy people across ages (dated by TCRdb to between 2014 and 2016). Regarding the complete study: In model experiments, roughly one uniquely barcoded TCR beta cDNA molecule per two T cells was captured by template switching. Using deep sequencing normalized with unique cDNA molecular identifiers, the study measured how TCR beta repertoire diversity changes with age. The donors were split into four age groups: young (average about 15 years), middle-aged (39), aged (more than 60) and long-lived (about 82). To avoid experimental bias, donors of different ages were distributed randomly across sequencing lanes. For two donors (one aged 18 to 30 and one aged 80 or older), the study analyzed two additional independent replicas of 1 million unique cDNA reads from the same blood draw. What the authors observed across the whole study: A strong correlation was found between observed TCR beta diversity and the percentage of naive T cells measured by flow cytometry. Bulk unsorted PBMC profiling prevented conclusive comparison of naive and antigen-experienced compartments. As age increased, observed TCR beta diversity per million T cells dropped in a roughly linear way, and a significant reduction was already evident by age 40. The long-lived group showed more naive CD4+ T cells, fewer expanded clones and increased TCR diversity than the aged group, suggesting age selection. Because the CMV infection status of the donors was unknown, age-related changes in expanded clonotypes may potentially have been confounded. Estimates of total diversity from one million sequenced T cells were regarded as lower bounds and underestimates.

The library was generated by 5' RACE. TCRdb shows the sequencer as Illumina HiSeq 2500. A second PCR of roughly 6 to 11 cycles was run with a J-beta primer mix and a sample-barcoded 5' primer. Each TCR beta cDNA molecule received a unique molecular identifier from a template-switch 5' adaptor carrying 12 random nucleotides. Each sample yielded at least 2.5 million CDR3-containing paired-end reads. First-strand cDNA was synthesized from all RNA with the Mint cDNA synthesis kit, primed by a TRBC-specific oligonucleotide. All cDNA was treated with uracil-DNA glycosylase and then went through a first 18-cycle PCR with the universal primers M1SS and BC2_uni_R. The study's own analysis went as follows. For normalization, 1 million high-quality reads, each with a distinct molecular identifier, were randomly selected from each sample. Reads with shared molecular identifiers were discarded instead of being binned into consensus sequences. CDR3 identification, clonotype clustering and error correction used MiTCR with a Q25 quality threshold and the strictest error-elimination algorithm. A nonparametric unseen species model with Euler transformation was used to estimate a lower bound on total TCR beta diversity. In TCRdb, the public reads were trimmed at Q25 with fastp and aligned with MiXCR, with productive beta chains retained. Every distinct CDR3 protein forms one entry, paired with its most common genes and DNA. These V and J calls are TCRdb output, not the study's own analysis. The sample includes 600,000 or so distinct CDR3 sequences, with approximately 21% observed a single time. The top ten hold approximately 3.7% of the sample.

Systemically healthy Caucasian individuals from Russia, some 36 in total and aged 6 to 90 years, were included as donors. Ten milliliters of peripheral blood were drawn from each donor into EDTA-treated Vacutainer tubes. Ficoll-Paque density-gradient centrifugation was used to isolate PBMCs, with at least 6.5 million per sample. Trizol reagent was used to extract total RNA from the PBMCs, yielding at least 5 micrograms per sample. Naive CD45RAhigh/CD27high T cell percentages were measured by flow cytometry on a PBMC aliquot from every donor. A remark on this clonotype: Its antigen is not yet known. Base qualities are not recorded, but no much larger clone differs from it by a single base.

Sequenced sample: blood. The clonotype was recovered from a man in his 70s in good health.

The CDR3: CSVAGDGQGSRGYTF. The DNA sequence follows: TGCAGCGTTGCGGGAGATGGACAGGGAAGTCGTGGCTACACCTTC. The rearranged segments are TRBV29-1 and TRBJ1-2; TRBD1 lines up with 8 middle nucleotides. Unmatched junction bases come to 14, with V trimmed by 4 bases and J by 7 bases. Based on the germline V gene, the CDR1 and CDR2 sequences are SQVTM and ANQGSEA. The CDR3 spans 15 residues, from the cysteine through the phenylalanine. Just the 45-base CDR3 DNA is kept, in frame starting at base 1.